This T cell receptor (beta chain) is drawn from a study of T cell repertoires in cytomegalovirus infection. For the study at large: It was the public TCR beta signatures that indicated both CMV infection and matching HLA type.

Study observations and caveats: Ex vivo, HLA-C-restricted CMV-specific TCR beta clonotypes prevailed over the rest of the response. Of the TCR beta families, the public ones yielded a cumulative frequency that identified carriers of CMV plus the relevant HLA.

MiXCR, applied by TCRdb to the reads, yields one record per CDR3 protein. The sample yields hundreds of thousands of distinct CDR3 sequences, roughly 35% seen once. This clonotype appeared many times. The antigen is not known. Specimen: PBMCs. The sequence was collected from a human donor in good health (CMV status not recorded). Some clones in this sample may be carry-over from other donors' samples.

CDR3 region: CASSPTRGGFYEQYF. The CDR3 DNA follows: TGTGCCAGCAGCCCCACGAGGGGAGGGTTCTACGAGCAGTACTTC. V gene TRBV7-2 combines with J gene TRBJ2-7; 7 bases are shared with TRBD2. The CDR3 runs to 15 residues. Germline V gives CDR1 SGHTA, CDR2 FQGNSA. After removal of 5 bases from V and 3 bases from J, the junction contained 10 bases not matched to a gene.